The next 27 T cell receptor beta chains were all read from a single sample in a study of cytomegalovirus exposure and HLA in healthy donors. The PCR had 60 Vbeta and 13 Jbeta primers. Some clones are missing from TCRdb's copy, which holds only in-frame ones; the method was immunoSEQ multiplex PCR. The sample shows some 130,000 clones, more than 70% of them seen only once. The sequenced material came from PBMCs. These receptors were collected from a man under 40 in good health and CMV-seronegative.

The CDR3 DNA follows: TGCGCCAGCAGCCCAAGAGCGGGAAATTACAATGAGCAGTTCTTC. Protein product: CASSPRAGNYNEQFF. V and J are TRBV5-1 and TRBJ2-1; 7 bases are a match to TRBD2. V shed 4 bases, J shed 4 bases, and the junction held 8 bases outside the gene matches. The CDR3 contains 15 residues. Germline assignment: CDR1 SGHRS and CDR2 YFSETQ. Drawing the rest from reference TRBV5-1 and TRBJ2-1, the complete variable domain is KAGVTQTPRYLIKTRGQQVTLSCSPISGHRSVSWYQQTPGQGLQFLFEYFSETQRNKGNFPGRFSGRQFSNSRSEMNVSTLELGDSALYLCASSPRAGNYNEQFFGPGTRLTVL.

The chain recombines TRBV19 with TRBJ1-2, with TRBD1 matching over 7 bases. This CDR3 has 12 amino acids. Germline CDR1 is LNHDA and CDR2 is SQIVND (reference sequence). The ends lost 11 bases at V and 6 bases at J; junction bases unmatched: 9. The DNA for the CDR3 is TGTGCCGTACGACAGGGACTCAATGGCTACACCTTC. It specifies CAVRQGLNGYTF. The variable domain in full, completed from reference TRBV19 and TRBJ1-2, reads DGGITQSPKYLFRKEGQNVTLSCEQNLNHDAMYWYRQDPGQGLRLIYYSQIVNDFQKGDIAEGYSVSREKKESFPLTVTSAQKNPTAFYLCAVRQGLNGYTFGSGTRLTVV.

The chain couples TRBV19 to TRBJ1-1; TRBD1 matches 10 bases. CDR3 length: 13 residues. Trimming took 7 bases from V and 6 from J; bases not matched to a gene: 5. Germline V gene sequence: CDR1 LNHDA, CDR2 SQIVND (reference sequence). The CDR3 sequence: CASMGQGFPEAFF. The CDR3 DNA sequence: TGTGCCAGTATGGGACAGGGGTTTCCTGAAGCTTTCTTT.

This chain links TRBV7-3 with TRBJ2-1, with TRBD2 matching 12 bases. This CDR3 has 17 residues. Per the germline V gene, CDR1 is SGHTA and CDR2 is FQGTGA. V shed 3 bases and J 1 base; nucleotides not matched to a gene: 4. The CDR3: CASSFWTSGDSYNEQFF. In DNA form, the CDR3 reads TGTGCCAGCAGCTTTTGGACTAGCGGGGATTCCTACAATGAGCAGTTCTTC.

The V and J genes are TRBV6-1 and TRBJ2-3; 8 nucleotides match TRBD2. V gave up 0 bases and J gave up 5 bases; unmatched junction bases: 4. Germline CDR1 MNHNS, CDR2 SASEGT. The CDR3 has 15 amino acids. CDR3 region: CASSEAWLAGDTQYF. The CDR3 DNA reads TGTGCCAGCAGTGAAGCGTGGCTAGCGGGAGATACGCAGTATTTT.

For this clone: The sample has other DNA sequences that encode this CDR3 too. This sequence joins TRBV30 and TRBJ1-2; D remains unclear. Between the trimmed V and J ends, which lost 1 base and 5 bases, there was a span of 14 bases. The CDR3 contains 14 residues. Looked up from germline, CDR1 is GTSNPN and CDR2 is SVGIG (reference sequence). The CDR3 DNA reads TGTGCCTGGAGTGATGCGGGAGATCGATATGGCTACACCTTC. Translating it yields CAWSDAGDRYGYTF.

The chain links TRBV7-9 to TRBJ1-5; the D is unclear. V was cut by 2 bases and J by 1 base, with 18 bases left in between. The CDR3 runs 18 residues. Germline values: CDR1 SEHNR, CDR2 FQNEAQ (reference sequence). This chain's CDR3 is CASSLSGSGIESNQPQHF. The CDR3 bases are TGTGCCAGCAGCTTAAGTGGTTCGGGGATTGAGAGCAATCAGCCCCAGCATTTT.

This clone has more than one count but fewer than ten. The chain employs TRBV10-1 and TRBJ2-3; 7 bases match TRBD2. V shed 5 bases, J shed 3 bases, and the junction held 8 bases outside the gene matches. Germline loops: CDR1 WNHNN, CDR2 SYGVQD (reference sequence). This CDR3 has 15 amino acids. The CDR3 loop reads CASSSAGERTDTQYF. Written as DNA, the CDR3 is TGCGCCAGCAGTTCGGCGGGAGAGAGGACAGATACGCAGTATTTT.

The rearrangement uses TRBV5-1 and TRBJ2-7, with 9 bases that match TRBD1. This CDR3 has 15 amino acids. Unmatched junction bases numbered 9, after V lost 4 bases and J lost 4 bases. The V gene's germline CDR1 is SGHRS and CDR2 YFSETQ. Here the CDR3 reads CASSQTPGQGYEQYF. As DNA, the CDR3 is TGCGCCAGCAGCCAAACCCCGGGACAGGGATACGAGCAGTACTTC. Together with reference TRBV5-1 and TRBJ2-7, the CDR3 gives the full variable domain: KAGVTQTPRYLIKTRGQQVTLSCSPISGHRSVSWYQQTPGQGLQFLFEYFSETQRNKGNFPGRFSGRQFSNSRSEMNVSTLELGDSALYLCASSQTPGQGYEQYFGPGTRLTVT.

The chain couples TRBV6-6 to TRBJ1-3; D unclear. The germline gives CDR1 MNHNY, CDR2 SVGAGI (reference sequence). The CDR3 length is 14 residues. V gave up 5 bases and J gave up 0 bases, with 8 bases separating them. Written as DNA, the CDR3 is TGTGCCAGCAGTGCCGGGAACTCTGGAAACACCATATATTTT. Protein: CASSAGNSGNTIYF.

This clone was counted a few times. The rearrangement joins TRBV10-1 to TRBJ2-7, with TRBD1 identical over 11 bases. V shed 5 bases and J 3 bases; nucleotides not matched to a gene: 6. CDR1 and CDR2 from the germline V gene are WNHNN and SYGVQD (reference sequence). This CDR3 spans 15 amino acids. CDR3 DNA: TGCGCCAGCAGTTTCGGGGGGACAGGGGGCTACGAGCAGTACTTC. Residues: CASSFGGTGGYEQYF.

This chain connects TRBV9 to TRBJ1-4, with 7 positions matching TRBD1. The CDR3 totals 14 residues. Germline-derived CDR1 and CDR2 are SGDLS and YYNGEE. Unmatched junction bases numbered 9, after V lost 6 bases and J lost 7 bases. The CDR3 DNA reads TGTGCCAGCAATCCCCGAGGGGGCCGTGAAAAACTGTTTTTT. Its translation is CASNPRGGREKLFF.

The CDR3: CAWSKLYQQAKGHEQYF. The CDR3 region has the DNA TGTGCCTGGAGTAAGCTTTATCAACAGGCCAAAGGTCACGAGCAGTACTTC. The chain recombines TRBV30 with TRBJ2-7, with D maybe TRBD1 (5 bases). Germline V gives CDR1 GTSNPN, CDR2 SVGIG (reference sequence). Trimming removed 2 bases at V and 5 bases at J, with 25 bases between. This CDR3 is 17 amino acids long.

V gene TRBV6-1 combines with J gene TRBJ2-7; 7 nucleotides line up with TRBD1. Germline V gives CDR1 MNHNS, CDR2 SASEGT. V trimming: 5 bases; J trimming: 3 bases; junction bases outside the gene matches: 4. CDR3 length equals 13 residues. This chain's CDR3 is CASSLGQVYEQYF. The DNA of the CDR3 is TGTGCCAGCAGTTTAGGACAGGTCTACGAGCAGTACTTC.

V and J are TRBV10-1 and TRBJ1-5, with D maybe TRBD1 (6 bases). The germline V gene has CDR1 WNHNN and CDR2 SYGVQD (reference sequence). The V and J ends lost 10 bases and 6 bases respectively, with 10 bases between them. This CDR3 is 11 amino acids long. The CDR3 here is CANRGAQPQHF. In DNA, the CDR3 is TGCGCCAACCGGGGGGCTCAGCCCCAGCATTTT.

The chain employs TRBV2 and TRBJ1-1, with a tentative D call TRBD1 (6 bases). V gave up 8 bases and J gave up 2 bases, with 15 bases separating them. CDR1 is SNHLY, CDR2 FYNNEI, per germline. This CDR3 spans 14 amino acids. The CDR3 protein is CASVEDRTNTEAFF. DNA of the CDR3: TGTGCCAGCGTGGAGGACAGAACAAACACTGAAGCTTTCTTT.

The rearrangement links TRBV5-1 to TRBJ2-1; possibly TRBD1 for D (7 bases). Germline CDR1 is SGHRS and CDR2 is YFSETQ. This CDR3 has 15 amino acids. The V end lost 4 bases, the J end lost 6 bases, and 17 bases lay between the germline ends. This CDR3 is CASSGRGVLVNEQFF. In DNA, the CDR3 is TGCGCCAGCAGCGGCAGGGGGGTTTTGGTCAATGAGCAGTTCTTC. Combining the CDR3 with reference TRBV5-1 and TRBJ2-1 gives the whole variable domain KAGVTQTPRYLIKTRGQQVTLSCSPISGHRSVSWYQQTPGQGLQFLFEYFSETQRNKGNFPGRFSGRQFSNSRSEMNVSTLELGDSALYLCASSGRGVLVNEQFFGPGTRLTVL.

This chain links TRBV5-5 with TRBJ1-4; D ambiguous. The CDR3 extends over 15 amino acids. V lost 4 bases to trimming and J lost 5 bases, with 15 bases between them. Looked up from germline, CDR1 is SGHKS and CDR2 is YYEKEE (reference sequence). The CDR3 DNA sequence: TGTGCCAGCAGCCCCTGGACGGAGCGGAATGAAAAACTGTTTTTT. Amino acid sequence: CASSPWTERNEKLFF.

V and J are TRBV6-5 and TRBJ1-2; 8 bases agree with TRBD1. Germline V gene data show CDR1 as MNHEY and CDR2 as SVGAGI. With 5 bases clipped from V and 1 base from J, the junction kept 6 bases outside the gene matches. This CDR3 region has 15 residues. DNA of the CDR3: TGTGCCAGCAGTGTACAGGGGGGTATTAACTATGGCTACACCTTC. Translation gives CASSVQGGINYGYTF.

The chain combines TRBV25-1 with TRBJ1-2; D gene unclear. With 4 bases removed from V and 5 bases from J, the gap between germline ends came to 17 bases. The germline CDR1 and CDR2 sequences are MGHDK and SYGVNS. The CDR3 extends over 15 amino acids. CDR3 DNA: TGTGCCAGCAGTGCAGTCGGAGGCAGCTCTTATGGCTACACCTTC. It specifies CASSAVGGSSYGYTF.

Turning to this clone: The junction departs from the called germline gene at one end, perhaps through a read error. The V and J genes are TRBV6-5 and TRBJ2-7, with 9 bases that match TRBD1. CDR3 length: 13 amino acids. CDR1 and CDR2 (germline): MNHEY, SVGAGI. The DNA for the CDR3 is TGTGCCAGCAGAGGGACAGGGAATAACGAGCGGTACTTC. Protein: CASRGTGNNERYF.

The CDR3 coding sequence is TGTGCCAGTACCCAAGCAATCTCGGACAGGGGGGAAGGAGCTTTCTTT. This gives the protein CASTQAISDRGEGAFF. The chain carries TRBV19 and TRBJ1-1, with 10 bases matching TRBD1. Germline loops: CDR1 LNHDA, CDR2 SQIVND (reference sequence). J gave up 10 bases and V 7 bases, and 18 bases lay outside the gene matches. CDR3 length equals 16 residues. Supplemented by reference TRBV19 and TRBJ1-1, the full variable domain reads DGGITQSPKYLFRKEGQNVTLSCEQNLNHDAMYWYRQDPGQGLRLIYYSQIVNDFQKGDIAEGYSVSREKKESFPLTVTSAQKNPTAFYLCASTQAISDRGEGAFFGQGTRLTVV.

The chain combines TRBV5-6 with TRBJ2-2; 8 nucleotides line up with TRBD2. The trim removed 3 bases at V and 5 bases at J, leaving 3 bases unmatched. The germline V gene encodes CDR1 SGHDT and CDR2 YYEEEE. The CDR3 contains 14 residues. As DNA, the CDR3 is TGTGCCAGCAGCTGGACGGGAGGGACCGGGGAGCTGTTTTTT. This gives the protein CASSWTGGTGELFF. Using reference TRBV5-6 and TRBJ2-2 for the parts outside the CDR3, the full variable domain is DAGVTQSPTHLIKTRGQQVTLRCSPKSGHDTVSWYQQALGQGPQFIFQYYEEEERQRGNFPDRFSGHQFPNYSSELNVNALLLGDSALYLCASSWTGGTGELFFGEGSRLTVL.

V gene TRBV5-6 combines with J gene TRBJ2-7; 10 nucleotides line up with TRBD2. This CDR3 region has 17 residues. Germline values: CDR1 SGHDT, CDR2 YYEEEE. Trimming at V came to 5 bases and at J to 1 base, leaving 12 bases not matched to a gene. The chain's CDR3 is CASRGAASGRKSYEQYF. CDR3 coding DNA: TGTGCCAGCAGGGGCGCTGCTAGCGGGAGAAAGTCCTACGAGCAGTACTTC.

V and J are TRBV9 and TRBJ1-4, with 10 bases that match TRBD1. J gave up 8 bases and V 3 bases, and 7 bases lay outside the gene matches. This CDR3 contains 15 residues. From germline, CDR1 is SGDLS and CDR2 YYNGEE. The CDR3 loop is CASSGGQGWEEKLFF. The CDR3 region has the DNA TGTGCCAGCAGCGGGGGACAGGGGTGGGAAGAAAAACTGTTTTTT.

J is TRBJ2-3 and V is TRBV7-6; D gene unclear. Trimming left V 2 bases short and J 2 bases short, with 8 bases between. Looked up from germline, CDR1 is SGHVS and CDR2 is FNYEAQ. This CDR3 is built from 14 residues. CDR3 in DNA: TGTGCCAGCAGCTTACGGTTCAACACAGATACGCAGTATTTT. It codes for CASSLRFNTDTQYF.

The sample holds a few counts of this clone. The chain has TRBV18 and TRBJ2-3; perhaps TRBD1 as D (5 bases). V was trimmed by 9 bases and J by 2 bases, leaving 15 bases between them. The CDR3 is made up of 14 amino acids. Germline V gene data show CDR1 as KGHSH and CDR2 as LQKENI. DNA for the CDR3: TGTGCCAGTACCGTTGACAGAGCCACAGATACGCAGTATTTT. This gives the protein CASTVDRATDTQYF.